Below, one T cell receptor (beta chain) is given with its context. Authors' methods: Using reference gene primer amplification, nucleated cell counts were estimated. TCRdb's table, derived via immunoSEQ multiplex PCR, lists solely in-frame clones and lacks some. The V and J calls and clone size are taken from that table; D and trimming were inferred from the DNA. Among approximately 230,000 clones listed, 70% to 85% were seen once. These data come from a study of blood T cell repertoires in COVID-19. Study-wide background: Acute and convalescent COVID-19 samples came from the United States, Italy and Spain. Sample material is recorded as cDNA or gDNA derived from T cells, B-cell-depleted T cells, or PBMCs.

With V trimmed by 5 bases and J by 7 bases, 14 bases remained unmatched. The CDR3 contains 17 residues. Germline values: CDR1 MNHNY, CDR2 SVGAGI (reference sequence). The sequenced material came from peripheral blood. This chain links TRBV6-6 with TRBJ1-6; 7 nucleotides line up with TRBD1. The sequence was collected from an elderly man with acute or convalescent COVID-19. CDR3 protein: CASSLPGAGGINSPLHF. Here the CDR3 DNA reads TGTGCCAGCAGTCTCCCCGGGGCAGGGGGTATCAATTCACCCCTCCACTTT.